The present T cell receptor beta chain was sequenced within a study of blood T cell repertoires in COVID-19. Study-wide context: The samples span acute and convalescent COVID-19 from the United States, Italy and Spain.

Ages ranged from roughly 18 to 100 years, with residence in some 25 US areas. Resolution of symptoms, clearance, or two negative PCRs was present in recovered Cohort 3 donors. Per the original methods: Estimated nucleated cell counts came from reference gene primer amplification. TCRdb keeps only in-frame clones here, not all; method: immunoSEQ multiplex PCR. V and J calls and clone size are as listed in that table; D and trimming were resolved from the DNA. This repertoire shows 220,000 or so clones, 86% found once; its top ten account for over 2%. The source material was PBMCs or T cells enriched from blood (not recorded which). This TCR derives from a woman in her forties or fifties who had recovered from COVID-19.

The CDR3 region has the DNA TGTGCCAGCAGCCAAGCCGGGACAGAGCAGTTCTTC. Its translation is CASSQAGTEQFF. The V and J genes are TRBV3-1 (or the pseudogene TRBV3-2) and TRBJ2-1; perhaps TRBD1 as D (6 bases). The CDR3 runs 12 residues. Looked up from germline, CDR1 is LGHDT and CDR2 is YNNKEL (reference sequence). Trimming shortened V by 1 base and J by 10 bases, and 8 bases separated the two germline ends.